The 23 T cell receptor beta chains below come from one sample, sequenced in a study of T cell repertoires in cytomegalovirus infection. TCRdb independently ran MiXCR on the reads; one entry per CDR3 protein. This sample carries 210,000 or so distinct CDR3 sequences, around 6.2% of them seen once, and the ten largest clones take around 6%. Sequencing used PBMCs. Receptors originate from a human donor in good health (CMV status not recorded). Some clones in this sample may be carry-over from other donors' samples.

This clonotype came up many times. The chain employs TRBV5-1 and TRBJ1-4; TRBD1 matches 7 bases. V shed 4 bases and J 8 bases; nucleotides not matched to a gene: 11. Germline CDR1 SGHRS, CDR2 YFSETQ. The CDR3 length is 15 residues. The CDR3: CASSPRQGTREKLFF. DNA for the CDR3: TGCGCCAGCAGCCCTCGACAGGGAACGAGAGAAAAACTGTTTTTT.

This clonotype was recorded at least ten times. The chain is built from TRBV6-5 and TRBJ1-4, with D unclear. Germline values: CDR1 MNHEY, CDR2 SVGAGI. Trimming cost V 6 bases and J 5 bases, with 10 bases left between them. The CDR3 runs 13 residues. The CDR3 here is CASRARSNEKLFF. Here the CDR3 DNA reads TGTGCCAGCAGGGCTAGGAGCAATGAAAAACTGTTTTTT.

The sample holds many counts of this clonotype. The chain carries TRBV30 and TRBJ1-2, with D perhaps matching TRBD1 (5 bases). Per germline, CDR1 GTSNPN and CDR2 SVGIG (reference sequence). Trimming pared 0 bases from V and 4 bases from J, leaving 15 bases between. CDR3 length equals 15 residues. CDR3 nucleotides: TGTGCCTGGAGTGTAAGAGGAGACAGCCTCTATGGCTACACCTTC. Its protein is CAWSVRGDSLYGYTF.

This clonotype was recorded at least ten times. This rearrangement joins TRBV5-1 to TRBJ2-1; TRBD2 aligns across 10 bases. V gave up 0 bases and J gave up 5 bases; unmatched junction bases: 2. The CDR3 has 15 residues. Germline loops: CDR1 SGHRS, CDR2 YFSETQ. The CDR3 region is CASSLVTSGNNEQFF. CDR3 in DNA: TGCGCCAGCAGCTTGGTTACTAGCGGGAACAATGAGCAGTTCTTC.

This clonotype was detected ten times or more. This sequence joins TRBV12-3 or TRBV12-4 and TRBJ1-5; D remains unclear. Trimming removed 4 bases at V and 6 bases at J, with 16 bases between. The CDR3 is made up of 15 amino acids. As DNA, the CDR3 is TGTGCCAGCAGTTCTAACAACGACGTTGGTCAGCCCCAGCATTTT. It yields the protein CASSSNNDVGQPQHF.

This clonotype was detected many times. The chain couples TRBV30 to TRBJ1-1, with D unresolved. CDR3 length: 12 residues. From germline, CDR1 is GTSNPN and CDR2 SVGIG (reference sequence). The germline V and J ends were trimmed by 4 bases and 2 bases, with 8 bases remaining between them. CDR3 DNA: TGTGCCTGGACCGACACCAACACTGAAGCTTTCTTT. Translating gives CAWTDTNTEAFF.

A remark on this clonotype: The conserved phenylalanine or tryptophan normally closing the CDR3 is absent here, so this likely arose from a read error. The genes are TRBV7-6 and TRBJ2-5; TRBD1 aligns across 8 bases. The V gene end was trimmed by 7 bases and the J gene end by 4 bases; junction bases not matched to a gene: 8. The CDR3 sequence is 14 residues long. Germline V gene data show CDR1 as SGHVS and CDR2 as FNYEAQ. The CDR3 loop is CASNDRGMRETQYL. CDR3 in DNA: TGTGCCAGCAACGACAGGGGAATGAGAGAGACCCAGTACTTA.

This clonotype was seen ten or more times. The rearrangement links TRBV7-2 to TRBJ1-1; D gene ambiguous. Deletions cut 5 bases from V and 8 bases from J, with 18 bases between. The CDR3 extends over 14 amino acids. Germline CDR1 reads SGHTA; CDR2 reads FQGNSA. The CDR3 is CASSAQETSAEAFF. CDR3 coding DNA: TGTGCCAGCAGCGCCCAAGAAACTAGCGCGGAAGCTTTCTTT. The full variable domain, in which reference TRBV7-2 and TRBJ1-1 provide the parts outside the CDR3, is GAGVSQSPSNKVTEKGKDVELRCDPISGHTALYWYRQSLGQGLEFLIYFQGNSAPDKSGLPSDRFSAERTGGSVSTLTIQRTQQEDSAVYLCASSAQETSAEAFFGQGTRLTVV.

This clonotype was recorded at least ten times. The chain combines TRBV10-3 with TRBJ1-6; 7 positions agree with TRBD1. The length of the CDR3 is 17 residues. CDR1 and CDR2 from the germline V gene are ENHRY and SYGVKD. Trimming at V came to 4 bases and at J to 0 bases, leaving 6 bases not matched to a gene. The CDR3 region is CAISAADRSSYNSPLHF. In DNA form, the CDR3 reads TGTGCCATCAGTGCTGCGGACAGGAGCTCCTATAATTCACCCCTCCACTTT.

There are many counts of this clonotype. This rearrangement joins TRBV6-2 or TRBV6-3 to TRBJ2-1, with 9 bases matching TRBD1. In germline, CDR1 is MNHEY, CDR2 SVGEGT. V shed 6 bases and J 2 bases; nucleotides not matched to a gene: 5. This CDR3 comprises 15 residues. Written as DNA, the CDR3 is TGTGCCAGCAGAAAGACAGGGGGGACCTACAATGAGCAGTTCTTC. This codes for CASRKTGGTYNEQFF.

There are many counts of this clonotype. The chain has TRBV29-1 and TRBJ2-6; perhaps D is TRBD1 or TRBD2 (5 bases each). Trimming shortened V by 4 bases and J by 2 bases, and 18 bases separated the two germline ends. The CDR3 is 17 residues long. The V gene's germline CDR1 is SQVTM and CDR2 ANQGSEA. The CDR3 here is CSVAPGWGMTGANVLTF. The DNA for the CDR3 is TGCAGCGTTGCCCCCGGGTGGGGGATGACTGGGGCCAACGTCCTGACTTTC. The full variable domain, its missing parts supplied by reference TRBV29-1 and TRBJ2-6, is SAVISQKPSRDICQRGTSLTIQCQVDSQVTMMFWYRQQPGQSLTLIATANQGSEATYESGFVIDKFPISRPNLTFSTLTVSNMSPEDSSIYLCSVAPGWGMTGANVLTFGAGSRLTVL.

This clonotype was observed a single time. V and J are TRBV29-1 and TRBJ1-2; no clear D. Trimming removed 3 bases from V and 0 bases from J, with 8 bases in between. The CDR3 totals 13 residues. Germline V lookup: CDR1 SQVTM, CDR2 ANQGSEA. This CDR3 is CSVEEPTNYGYTF. CDR3 nucleotides: TGCAGCGTTGAGGAGCCAACTAACTATGGCTACACCTTC.

The table lists this clonotype with many counts. The chain recombines TRBV6-2 or TRBV6-3 with TRBJ1-1; weak D call: TRBD1 (5 bases). With 6 bases removed from V and 2 bases from J, the gap between germline ends came to 13 bases. Germline assignment: CDR1 MNHEY and CDR2 SVGEGT. This CDR3 spans 14 amino acids. For the CDR3, the DNA is TGTGCCAGCAGCGTAGACAGAGCTAACACTGAAGCTTTCTTT. Encoded protein: CASSVDRANTEAFF.

This clonotype was recorded at least ten times. CDR3 sequence (DNA): TGTGCCAGCAGTGGTCGACAGGGAGCGGGTGGCTACACCTTC. Translation: CASSGRQGAGGYTF. The V gene is TRBV6-1, the J gene TRBJ1-2; 7 nucleotides line up with TRBD1. V gave up 4 bases and J gave up 7 bases; unmatched junction bases: 9. From germline, CDR1 is MNHNS and CDR2 SASEGT. CDR3 length equals 14 residues.

This clonotype was seen repeatedly, ten times or more. The junction does not match germline at one end; this may be a read error. This sequence joins TRBV7-7 and TRBJ2-5, with D possibly matching TRBD1 (6 bases). CDR3 length equals 16 residues. CDR1 is SSHAT and CDR2 is FNYEAQ in the germline V gene (reference sequence). The DNA of the CDR3 is TGTGCTAGCAGCCGAGACGCAGGGGTCGCAGGAGAGACCCAGTACTTC. Protein sequence: CASSRDAGVAGETQYF.

This clonotype was recorded at least ten times. CDR3 nucleotide sequence: TGTGCCAGCAGCGACGGGACTAGGGGGAACCAAGAGACCCAGTACTTC. Translating it yields CASSDGTRGNQETQYF. This chain uses TRBV7-8 with TRBJ2-5; 8 bases fit TRBD2. Germline loops: CDR1 SGHVS, CDR2 FQNEAQ. The CDR3 length is 16 residues. Trimming took 5 bases from V and 0 from J; bases not matched to a gene: 8. The whole variable domain, remainder taken from reference TRBV7-8 and TRBJ2-5, is GAGVSQSPRYKVAKRGQDVALRCDPISGHVSLFWYQQALGQGPEFLTYFQNEAQLDKSGLPSDRFFAERPEGSVSTLKIQRTQQEDSAVYLCASSDGTRGNQETQYFGPGTRLLVL.

This clonotype was detected ten times or more. This rearrangement joins TRBV6-4 to TRBJ2-3, with D perhaps matching TRBD2 (6 bases). This CDR3 is built from 15 residues. Germline V lookup: CDR1 MRHNA, CDR2 SNTAGT. V lost 2 bases to trimming and J lost 2 bases, with 11 bases between them. The CDR3 sequence: CASSDMGLTTDTQYF. The DNA for the CDR3 is TGTGCCAGCAGTGACATGGGACTCACCACAGATACGCAGTATTTT.

The CDR3 region is CASSSPGTNYGYTF. The DNA of the CDR3 is TGTGCCAGCAGTTCTCCGGGTACTAACTATGGCTACACCTTC. The rearrangement uses TRBV28 and TRBJ1-2; D ambiguous. V was cut by 4 bases and J by 0 bases, with 9 bases left in between. Germline V lookup: CDR1 MDHEN, CDR2 SYDVKM. CDR3 length equals 14 residues.

This clonotype was seen a handful of times. The V and J genes are TRBV30 and TRBJ2-7; 9 nucleotides agree with TRBD2. The germline V gene encodes CDR1 GTSNPN and CDR2 SVGIG (reference sequence). The CDR3 has 13 residues. The trim removed 3 bases at V and 4 bases at J, leaving 4 bases unmatched. CDR3 DNA: TGTGCCTGGAGGGGCGGGGGGGATTACGAGCAGTACTTC. Translating gives CAWRGGGDYEQYF.

This clonotype showed up many times. The chain combines TRBV11-2 with TRBJ1-1; weak D call: TRBD1 (6 bases). Trimming took 3 bases from V and 4 from J, leaving 15 bases between them. Germline CDR1 and CDR2: SGHAT and FQNNGV. The CDR3 totals 15 residues. The CDR3 nucleotides are TGTGCCAGCAGCTTTCAGGGGATATCGGGCACTGAAGCTTTCTTT. Residues: CASSFQGISGTEAFF.

This clonotype has just a few counts. This sequence joins TRBV27 and TRBJ2-3, with TRBD2 matching over 7 bases. The CDR3 is made up of 15 amino acids. J gave up 1 base and V 2 bases, and 3 bases lay outside the gene matches. The germline V gene encodes CDR1 MNHEY and CDR2 SMNVEV (reference sequence). The CDR3 bases are TGTGCCAGCAGTTTAAGGGCGGGGGGCACAGATACGCAGTATTTT. As protein: CASSLRAGGTDTQYF.

At least ten counts were recorded for this clonotype. The chain uses TRBV7-9 and TRBJ2-1, with D unclear. Trimming removed 0 bases at V and 8 bases at J, with 11 bases between. The CDR3 runs 14 residues. Germline assignment: CDR1 SEHNR and CDR2 FQNEAQ (reference sequence). The chain's CDR3 is CASSLATTTDEQFF. CDR3 in DNA: TGTGCCAGCAGCTTAGCCACTACGACCGATGAGCAGTTCTTC.

This clonotype was found many times. The chain links TRBV14 to TRBJ1-5; D possibly corresponds to TRBD1 (5 bases). This CDR3 comprises 17 residues. Germline-derived CDR1 and CDR2 are SGHDN and FVKESK. V lost 7 bases, J lost 11 bases, and 30 bases lay in between. CDR3 nucleotide sequence: TGTGCCAGCACCCCCGGTAGGGAACGGGGCTTCGCGTCGGCCCAGCATTTT. It codes for CASTPGRERGFASAQHF.